The clone carrying this TCR beta chain has more than one count but fewer than ten. The data derive from a study of blood T cell repertoires in COVID-19. Assay used: immunoSEQ multiplex PCR; TCRdb lists only in-frame clones, some missing. The sample records under 300,000 clones, over 65% being singletons. The CDR3 covers 13 residues. Per germline, CDR1 SGHKS and CDR2 YYEKEE (reference sequence). Trimming cost V 7 bases and J 4 bases; bases outside gene matches: 5. The sequence was collected from an elderly woman with acute or convalescent COVID-19. J is TRBJ1-2 and V is TRBV5-5; 9 bases fit TRBD1. The source material was peripheral blood. The CDR3 DNA reads TGTGCCAGCGGGACAGGGAGCTTCTATGGCTACACCTTC. Translation gives CASGTGSFYGYTF.